The present T cell receptor (beta chain) was sequenced within a study of cytomegalovirus exposure and HLA in healthy donors. Whole-study findings and limits: Within an earlier analysis, most TCR beta V segments proved productive either about 90% or about 30% of the time. From TCR beta sequences, most subjects' HLA-A and HLA-B alleles were reportedly predicted accurately.

Per the germline V gene, CDR1 is SNHLY and CDR2 is FYNNEI. V lost 10 bases to trimming and J lost 5 bases; unmatched junction nucleotides: 6. The CDR3 totals 12 residues. PCR employed 60 Vbeta and 13 Jbeta primers. The protocol was immunoSEQ multiplex PCR, while the TCRdb copy is restricted to in-frame clones and leaves out a portion. The sample lists about 160,000 clones; about 65% were seen once. Note on this clone: Antigen specificity is unknown.

Sequenced input: PBMCs. This TCR was recovered from a man between 40 and 49 years old in good health and CMV-seropositive. The chain combines TRBV2 with TRBJ1-1; 8 bases agree with TRBD1. The chain's CDR3 is CATTGGGTEAFF. The CDR3 coding sequence is TGTGCCACCACAGGGGGAGGTACTGAAGCTTTCTTT.